These 4 T cell receptor beta chains were sequenced from one sample in a study of cytomegalovirus exposure and HLA in healthy donors. Primers for the PCR totalled 60 Vbeta and 13 Jbeta. Assay: immunoSEQ multiplex PCR; the TCRdb copy retains only in-frame clones and omits some. In the table there are some 110,000 clones, 83% of which are singletons. The sequenced sample consisted of PBMCs. The origin of the receptors is a man aged 18 to 29 in good health and CMV-seronegative.

This clone has a handful of counts. This chain uses TRBV15 with TRBJ2-7, with a possible D match to TRBD1 (5 bases). The CDR3 length is 14 residues. Germline assignment: CDR1 LNHNV and CDR2 YYDKDF (reference sequence). V lost 1 base to trimming and J lost 3 bases, with 10 bases between them. In nucleotides, the CDR3 is TGTGCCACCAGCAGAGGGACACAAGGCTACGAGCAGTACTTC. It specifies CATSRGTQGYEQYF.

This chain links TRBV7-9 with TRBJ2-3; 9 bases are shared with TRBD2. CDR1 is SEHNR and CDR2 is FQNEAQ in the germline V gene (reference sequence). The CDR3 contains 15 residues. V trimming: 2 bases; J trimming: 4 bases; junction bases outside the gene matches: 4. CDR3 sequence reads: CASSLSSGRSDTQYF. The CDR3, as DNA: TGTGCCAGCAGCTTATCCAGCGGGAGGTCAGATACGCAGTATTTT.

The chain is built from TRBV7-6 and TRBJ2-7; possible D gene TRBD1, 5 bases. This CDR3 region has 11 residues. From germline, CDR1 is SGHVS and CDR2 FNYEAQ. Between the trimmed V and J ends, which lost 6 bases and 6 bases, there was a span of 9 bases. As DNA, the CDR3 is TGTGCCAGCAGAGCTGGGGCCGAGCAGTACTTC. Translated, it gives CASRAGAEQYF.

The chain uses TRBV6-4 and TRBJ2-2; D may be TRBD2 (5 bases). V shed 4 bases and J shed 4 bases, with 10 bases lying between them. The germline gives CDR1 MRHNA, CDR2 SNTAGT. The CDR3 spans 14 residues. The DNA of the CDR3 is TGTGCCAGCAGTGCGGGATCCCTCACCGGGGAGCTGTTTTTT. This encodes CASSAGSLTGELFF.